The 6 T cell receptor beta chains reported below all come from one sample, sequenced in a study of hypomethylating agent response in myelodysplastic syndrome. Produced via immunoSEQ multiplex PCR; TCRdb's table is partial and in-frame only. The sample holds about 6,000 clones; approximately 84% are singletons and the top ten take more than 9.5%. The source material was bone marrow, sampled before or after starting hypomethylating agent treatment for myelodysplastic syndrome (not recorded which). The source of these receptors is a human donor with myelodysplastic syndrome.

The CDR3 bases are TGCGCCAGCAGCAGAGACTCGACAGGCCCCTACACCTTC. It yields the protein CASSRDSTGPYTF. The rearrangement uses TRBV5-1 and TRBJ1-2, with D possibly TRBD1 on 6 matching bases. CDR1 SGHRS and CDR2 YFSETQ come from the germline V gene. The V end lost 4 bases, the J end lost 10 bases, and 17 bases lay between the germline ends. The CDR3 covers 13 residues.

The genes are TRBV19 and TRBJ1-2; D gene unclear. Between the trimmed V and J ends, which lost 1 base and 8 bases, there was a span of 11 bases. CDR3 length equals 13 residues. Germline V CDR1 and CDR2: LNHDA, SQIVND (reference sequence). The CDR3 DNA reads as TGTGCCAGTAGTATAGTTTCAGGATCGGGCTACACCTTC. As protein: CASSIVSGSGYTF.

The sample holds a few counts of this clone. This chain joins TRBV25-1 and TRBJ1-6; possibly TRBD1 for D (6 bases). The CDR3 has 14 amino acids. Germline values: CDR1 MGHDK, CDR2 SYGVNS. The V end was cut by 3 bases, the J end by 7 bases, with 10 bases between. CDR3 coding DNA: TGTGCCAGCAGTGATAACAGGGCGAATTCACCCCTCCACTTT. This gives the protein CASSDNRANSPLHF.

V and J are TRBV19 and TRBJ2-3; D possibly uses TRBD1 or TRBD2 (5 bases each). With 8 bases removed from V and 5 bases from J, the gap between germline ends came to 17 bases. CDR3 size: 14 residues. CDR1 and CDR2 (germline): LNHDA, SQIVND (reference sequence). The CDR3 DNA is TGTGCCAGTTCCGGGACCCCCTGGGGAGATACGCAGTATTTT. Its translation: CASSGTPWGDTQYF. The full variable domain, rest sourced from reference TRBV19 and TRBJ2-3, is DGGITQSPKYLFRKEGQNVTLSCEQNLNHDAMYWYRQDPGQGLRLIYYSQIVNDFQKGDIAEGYSVSREKKESFPLTVTSAQKNPTAFYLCASSGTPWGDTQYFGPGTRLTVL.

The chain employs TRBV5-1 and TRBJ2-3; D gene ambiguous. V was shortened by 0 bases and J by 2 bases, with 7 bases between the two germline ends. The germline V gene has CDR1 SGHRS and CDR2 YFSETQ. The length of the CDR3 is 14 residues. This CDR3 is CASSLGEFTDTQYF. In DNA, the CDR3 is TGCGCCAGCAGCTTGGGAGAGTTCACAGATACGCAGTATTTT.

The chain employs TRBV6-6 and TRBJ2-1; D might be TRBD2 (6 bases). The CDR3 sequence is 14 residues long. The V gene's germline CDR1 is MNHNY and CDR2 SVGAGI (reference sequence). The germline V and J ends were trimmed by 8 bases and 4 bases, with 15 bases remaining between them. DNA for the CDR3: TGTGCCAGCGGGGCGGGGCCCGCATACAATGAGCAGTTCTTC. This codes for CASGAGPAYNEQFF.